This T cell receptor beta chain emerged from a study of Ad26.COV2.S vaccination and SARS-CoV-2 variants. Assay used: immunoSEQ multiplex PCR; TCRdb lists only in-frame clones, some missing. The table lists about 680,000 clones, roughly nine tenths of them singletons. The treatment is: around 19 received Ad26.COV2.S at low or high dose, single or two shots; 5 received placebo; per-sample allocation not given. Day 63 following the first vaccine or placebo injection was when the samples were taken. Germline CDR1 is DFQATT and CDR2 is SNEGSKA (reference sequence). The V end was cut by 3 bases, the J end by 7 bases, with 9 bases between. The CDR3 sequence is 11 residues long.

The receptor was isolated from a person aged 18 to 59 who received the Ad26.COV2.S COVID-19 vaccine or a placebo. Sequencing used peripheral blood, obtained in a trial of Ad26.COV2.S vaccine versus placebo. This chain connects TRBV20-1 to TRBJ1-2, with a possible D match to TRBD1 (6 bases). CDR3 DNA sequence: TGCAGTGCTAGTAGGGGGGCTGGCTACACCTTC. It is translated as CSASRGAGYTF.